This T cell receptor beta chain was documented in a study of blood T cell repertoires in COVID-19. Study overall: The cDNA or gDNA used as material had been derived from T cells, B-cell-depleted T cells, or PBMCs.

In the authors' workflow: Reference gene primer amplification yielded estimated nucleated cell counts. Sequencing was performed with immunoSEQ multiplex PCR; in TCRdb, only in-frame clones are kept and a portion is missing. V and J calls and clone size are those listed in that table; D and trimming were worked out from the DNA. This sample yields 130,000 to 150,000 clones, of which more than 75% are seen a single time; about an eighth belongs to the top ten. Trimming took off 3 bases at V and 12 bases at J, with 16 bases between the two ends. CDR1 and CDR2 from the germline V gene are SGHKS and YYEKEE (reference sequence). The CDR3 sequence is 14 residues long.

This clonotype was obtained from an older man with acute or convalescent COVID-19. The chain has TRBV5-5 and TRBJ2-6; D is possibly TRBD1 (6 bases). Sequencing was done on a sample of peripheral blood. The CDR3 sequence: CASSSRQDFAVLTF. The CDR3 DNA sequence: TGTGCCAGCAGCTCCCGACAGGATTTTGCCGTCCTGACTTTC.